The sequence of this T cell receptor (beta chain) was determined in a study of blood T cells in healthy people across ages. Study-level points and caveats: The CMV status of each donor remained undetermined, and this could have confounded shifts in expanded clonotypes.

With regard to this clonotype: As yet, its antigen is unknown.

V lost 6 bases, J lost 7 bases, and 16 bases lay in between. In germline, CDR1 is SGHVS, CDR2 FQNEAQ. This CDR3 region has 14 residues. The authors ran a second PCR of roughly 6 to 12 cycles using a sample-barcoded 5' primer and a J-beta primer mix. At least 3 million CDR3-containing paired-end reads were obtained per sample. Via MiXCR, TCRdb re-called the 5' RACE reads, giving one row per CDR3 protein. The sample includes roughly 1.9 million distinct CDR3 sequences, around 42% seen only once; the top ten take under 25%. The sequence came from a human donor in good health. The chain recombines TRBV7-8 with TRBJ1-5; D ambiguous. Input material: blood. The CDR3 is CASRLIGRRQPQHF. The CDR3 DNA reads TGTGCCAGCAGGCTGATAGGGCGAAGGCAGCCCCAGCATTTT.